A single sample gave rise to the 30 T cell receptor beta chains below, sequenced in a study of blood T cell repertoires in COVID-19. TCRdb's table, derived via immunoSEQ multiplex PCR, lists solely in-frame clones and lacks some. The sample includes about 33,000 clones, approximately 85% of them seen just once. Sample: peripheral blood. The source is a human donor in a cohort sampled during active COVID-19.

The V call is TRBV12-3 or TRBV12-4, the J call TRBJ1-2; tentatively, D is TRBD1 (6 bases). Trimming took 4 bases from V and 8 from J, leaving 14 bases between them. The CDR3 is made up of 13 amino acids. DNA for the CDR3: TGTGCCAGCAGTTCCAGCACAGGGTACGGCTACACCTTC. This encodes CASSSSTGYGYTF.

The chain joins TRBV9 to TRBJ2-1; D perhaps matches TRBD2 (5 bases). This CDR3 region has 14 residues. CDR1 is SGDLS and CDR2 is YYNGEE in the germline V gene. Between the trimmed V and J ends, which lost 3 bases and 9 bases, there was a span of 16 bases. CDR3 region: CASSALVPGGEQFF. The CDR3, as DNA: TGTGCCAGCAGCGCACTAGTCCCCGGCGGTGAGCAGTTCTTC.

The rearrangement links TRBV11-2 to TRBJ1-5; TRBD1 is a possible D gene (5 bases). The germline CDR1 and CDR2 sequences are SGHAT and FQNNGV. The length of the CDR3 is 15 residues. V gave up 1 base and J gave up 1 base, with 8 bases separating them. The chain's CDR3 is CASSLGGASNQPQHF. The CDR3 DNA sequence: TGTGCCAGCAGCTTAGGCGGGGCCAGCAATCAGCCCCAGCATTTT.

The chain links TRBV27 to TRBJ1-2; D gene uncertain. CDR1 and CDR2 (germline): MNHEY, SMNVEV (reference sequence). V shed 4 bases and J shed 4 bases, with 13 bases lying between them. The CDR3 extends over 14 amino acids. The CDR3 coding sequence is TGTGCCAGCAGTTCCGCGGCGGGCTTCTATGGCTACACCTTC. Encoded protein: CASSSAAGFYGYTF.

This chain uses TRBV6-1 with TRBJ1-5; the match to TRBD1 covers 7 bases. Per germline, CDR1 MNHNS and CDR2 SASEGT. This CDR3 spans 14 amino acids. The trim removed 3 bases at V and 9 bases at J, leaving 8 bases unmatched. The CDR3 spells CASSDRTGPGPQHF. CDR3 sequence (DNA): TGTGCCAGCAGTGATAGGACAGGCCCCGGGCCCCAGCATTTT.

This clone was seen a single time. V gene TRBV5-1 combines with J gene TRBJ2-3, with a possible D match to TRBD2 (6 bases). The CDR3 is 14 residues long. Deletions cut 4 bases from V and 0 bases from J, with 9 bases between. Germline CDR1 SGHRS, CDR2 YFSETQ. The DNA for the CDR3 is TGCGCCAGCAGCCCCGGGACTAGCACAGATACGCAGTATTTT. This codes for CASSPGTSTDTQYF.

This sequence joins TRBV5-8 and TRBJ1-4, with 12 bases lining up with TRBD1. The J segment lost 5 bases and the V segment lost 4 bases, leaving 6 bases of the junction unmatched. From germline, CDR1 is SGHTS and CDR2 YDEGEE. This CDR3 is built from 16 residues. CDR3 loop: CASSAGQGARNEKLFF. The CDR3 region has the DNA TGTGCCAGCAGCGCGGGACAGGGGGCGAGGAATGAAAAACTGTTTTTT.

V gene TRBV5-1 combines with J gene TRBJ2-2; TRBD2 matches 7 bases. After removal of 0 bases from V and 2 bases from J, the junction contained 4 bases not matched to a gene. The CDR3 runs 16 residues. Germline values: CDR1 SGHRS, CDR2 YFSETQ. The CDR3: CASSLVGGSNTGELFF. The CDR3 nucleotides read TGCGCCAGCAGCTTGGTTGGCGGGAGTAACACCGGGGAGCTGTTTTTT.

This clone showed up just a few times. The chain is built from TRBV5-6 and TRBJ1-2, with 7 bases identical to TRBD1. J lost 6 bases, V lost 3 bases, and 2 bases had no gene match. Per the germline V gene, CDR1 is SGHDT and CDR2 is YYEEEE. The CDR3 has 12 residues. DNA for the CDR3: TGTGCCAGCAGCTCGACAGGGAATGGCTACACCTTC. The encoded protein is CASSSTGNGYTF. Filled out from reference TRBV5-6 and TRBJ1-2, the complete variable domain reads DAGVTQSPTHLIKTRGQQVTLRCSPKSGHDTVSWYQQALGQGPQFIFQYYEEEERQRGNFPDRFSGHQFPNYSSELNVNALLLGDSALYLCASSSTGNGYTFGSGTRLTVV.

This clone appeared a few times. V gene TRBV7-9 combines with J gene TRBJ2-1; D remains ambiguous. The V end lost 5 bases, the J end lost 6 bases, and 11 bases lay between the germline ends. The CDR3 length is 13 residues. CDR1 SEHNR and CDR2 FQNEAQ come from the germline V gene (reference sequence). The CDR3 protein is CASSPPGLNEQFF. The CDR3 region has the DNA TGTGCCAGCAGCCCTCCTGGGCTCAATGAGCAGTTCTTC.

V gene TRBV13 combines with J gene TRBJ2-3; 7 bases are shared with TRBD1. The CDR3 loop spans 15 amino acids. The germline gives CDR1 PRHDT, CDR2 FYEKMQ (reference sequence). With 4 bases clipped from V and 4 bases from J, the junction kept 8 bases outside the gene matches. CDR3 bases: TGTGCCAGCAGCTCGGAGCAGGGGGTATCAGATACGCAGTATTTT. Encoded protein: CASSSEQGVSDTQYF.

The genes are TRBV19 and TRBJ1-1; D is ambiguous. V was clipped by 9 bases and J by 4 bases, with 12 bases between them. Germline loops: CDR1 LNHDA, CDR2 SQIVND (reference sequence). The length of the CDR3 is 12 residues. CDR3 residues: CASSWAITEAFF. CDR3 coding DNA: TGTGCCAGCAGCTGGGCTATCACTGAAGCTTTCTTT.

This chain joins TRBV7-8 and TRBJ2-1; D remains unclear. The CDR3 is made up of 14 amino acids. The germline V gene encodes CDR1 SGHVS and CDR2 FQNEAQ. Trimming removed 1 base from V and 7 bases from J, with 11 bases in between. The DNA of the CDR3 is TGTGCCAGCAGCTTAGATCGTTATACAAATGAGCAGTTCTTC. It yields the protein CASSLDRYTNEQFF.

The V call is TRBV19, the J call TRBJ1-4; D is possibly TRBD1 (5 bases). The CDR3 sequence is 14 residues long. The V gene lost 4 bases and the J gene lost 6 bases, with 12 bases spanning the gap. Looked up from germline, CDR1 is LNHDA and CDR2 is SQIVND (reference sequence). CDR3 bases: TGTGCCAGTAGTAAGGGGCAGGGTTATGAAAAACTGTTTTTT. This codes for CASSKGQGYEKLFF.

The V call is TRBV18, the J call TRBJ1-2; 8 bases align to TRBD1. Per the germline V gene, CDR1 is KGHSH and CDR2 is LQKENI. This CDR3 contains 13 residues. V was pared by 2 bases and J by 8 bases, with 4 bases of the junction left unmatched. The chain's CDR3 is CASSPMTGEGYTF. In DNA, the CDR3 is TGTGCCAGCTCACCAATGACAGGGGAAGGCTACACCTTC.

Written as DNA, the CDR3 is TGCGCCAGCAGCCAATCGAGGAGACTTGGGGGGAATGAGCAGTTCTTC. It encodes CASSQSRRLGGNEQFF. The V and J genes are TRBV4-1 and TRBJ2-1, with D maybe TRBD2 (6 bases). This CDR3 is 16 amino acids long. V lost 2 bases and J 7 bases, leaving 18 bases between the germline ends. Germline V CDR1 and CDR2: MGHRA, YSYEKL.

The chain couples TRBV19 to TRBJ2-1, with 9 positions matching TRBD2. This CDR3 spans 16 amino acids. After removal of 5 bases from V and 9 bases from J, the junction contained 14 bases not matched to a gene. Germline V gene lookup returns CDR1 LNHDA and CDR2 SQIVND (reference sequence). Here the CDR3 reads CASSGRRIAGVSEQFF. The DNA of the CDR3 is TGTGCCAGTAGTGGGAGACGTATAGCGGGAGTCAGTGAGCAGTTCTTC. Supplemented by reference TRBV19 and TRBJ2-1, the full variable domain reads DGGITQSPKYLFRKEGQNVTLSCEQNLNHDAMYWYRQDPGQGLRLIYYSQIVNDFQKGDIAEGYSVSREKKESFPLTVTSAQKNPTAFYLCASSGRRIAGVSEQFFGPGTRLTVL.

This clone was counted only a few times. The chain couples TRBV2 to TRBJ2-7, with D tentatively TRBD1 (5 bases). The length of the CDR3 is 12 residues. CDR1 is SNHLY, CDR2 FYNNEI, per germline. V gave up 4 bases and J gave up 6 bases, with 10 bases separating them. The CDR3 coding sequence is TGTGCCAGCAGTGTGTCGGACACCGAGCAGTACTTC. Its translation is CASSVSDTEQYF.

This rearrangement joins TRBV19 to TRBJ1-1; 10 bases match TRBD1. Germline V gene sequence: CDR1 LNHDA, CDR2 SQIVND (reference sequence). Trimming at V came to 10 bases and at J to 3 bases, leaving 8 bases not matched to a gene. The CDR3 extends over 14 amino acids. The CDR3, as DNA: TGTGCCACCCAGGTGGGACAGGGGTACACTGAAGCTTTCTTT. Its protein is CATQVGQGYTEAFF.

The chain employs TRBV6-5 and TRBJ2-4, with 7 bases aligning to TRBD2. The CDR3 loop spans 12 amino acids. Germline V gives CDR1 MNHEY, CDR2 SVGAGI. V lost 6 bases, J lost 11 bases, and 7 bases stayed unmatched. CDR3 in amino acids: CASRNPGLLQYF. CDR3 sequence (DNA): TGTGCCAGCAGAAATCCGGGACTACTTCAGTACTTC.

The chain carries TRBV7-9 and TRBJ2-2, with D unresolved. V was cut by 3 bases and J by 7 bases, with 3 bases left in between. Germline-derived CDR1 and CDR2 are SEHNR and FQNEAQ (reference sequence). The CDR3 is 11 residues long. This chain's CDR3 is CASSFLGELFF. CDR3 DNA: TGTGCCAGCAGCTTCCTCGGGGAGCTGTTTTTT.

The gene calls are TRBV7-2 and TRBJ1-2; 7 positions agree with TRBD1. V trimming: 7 bases; J trimming: 6 bases; junction bases outside the gene matches: 14. The V gene's germline CDR1 is SGHTA and CDR2 FQGNSA. CDR3 size: 15 residues. CDR3 sequence (DNA): TGTGCCAGCATCCCATTCGACAGGGAAGTTAATGGCTACACCTTC. This sequence encodes CASIPFDREVNGYTF. Combining the CDR3 with reference TRBV7-2 and TRBJ1-2 gives the whole variable domain GAGVSQSPSNKVTEKGKDVELRCDPISGHTALYWYRQSLGQGLEFLIYFQGNSAPDKSGLPSDRFSAERTGGSVSTLTIQRTQQEDSAVYLCASIPFDREVNGYTFGSGTRLTVV.

The chain is built from TRBV7-2 and TRBJ1-1; D gene unclear. Germline CDR1 SGHTA, CDR2 FQGNSA. The germline V and J ends were trimmed by 3 bases and 0 bases, with 8 bases remaining between them. This CDR3 spans 14 amino acids. CDR3 sequence reads: CASSFGGMNTEAFF. In DNA form, the CDR3 reads TGTGCCAGCAGCTTTGGAGGCATGAACACTGAAGCTTTCTTT.

J is TRBJ2-1 and V is TRBV7-3; 8 positions agree with TRBD2. J lost 4 bases, V lost 0 bases, and 5 bases had no gene match. Germline lookup yields CDR1 SGHTA and CDR2 FQGTGA. The CDR3 is made up of 16 amino acids. The CDR3 coding sequence is TGTGCCAGCAGCTTAACACGGGGGGGACTTTACAATGAGCAGTTCTTC. Protein: CASSLTRGGLYNEQFF.

The V gene is TRBV27, the J gene TRBJ2-7, with TRBD1 identical over 12 bases. J gave up 5 bases and V 6 bases, and 8 bases lay outside the gene matches. CDR3 length: 15 amino acids. Germline V CDR1 and CDR2: MNHEY, SMNVEV (reference sequence). The CDR3 DNA reads as TGTGCCAGCAGACCCGGGACAGGGGGCTGGGACGAGCAGTACTTC. Amino acids: CASRPGTGGWDEQYF.

CDR3 bases: TGTGCCAGTAGTATAGGGACTAGCACAGATACGCAGTATTTT. This gives the protein CASSIGTSTDTQYF. V gene TRBV19 combines with J gene TRBJ2-3, with D perhaps TRBD2 (5 bases). Germline CDR1 is LNHDA and CDR2 is SQIVND (reference sequence). The CDR3 totals 14 residues. The ends were cut back, 1 base at V and 0 bases at J, with 5 bases in the middle.

The J gene is TRBJ2-7, the V gene TRBV5-3; 7 bases match TRBD1. TRBV5-3 is placed among ORFs of uncertain function. With V trimmed by 4 bases and J by 4 bases, 8 bases remained unmatched. This CDR3 contains 14 residues. Written as DNA, the CDR3 is TGTGCCAGAAGCCCACCCGGGACAGAGTACGAGCAGTACTTC. Its protein is CARSPPGTEYEQYF.

V usage is TRBV18 and J usage is TRBJ1-6; 8 bases align to TRBD1. CDR3 length equals 17 residues. After removal of 4 bases from V and 10 bases from J, the junction contained 15 bases not matched to a gene. CDR1 is KGHSH, CDR2 LQKENI, per germline. The CDR3 sequence: CASSRNPHTGGRSPLHF. DNA of the CDR3: TGTGCCAGCTCACGGAACCCACACACAGGGGGGAGATCACCCCTCCACTTT.

The sample holds one count of this clone. The genes are TRBV7-6 and TRBJ2-7; D call uncertain. In germline, CDR1 is SGHVS, CDR2 FNYEAQ. This CDR3 contains 16 residues. With 2 bases removed from V and 2 bases from J, the gap between germline ends came to 16 bases. CDR3 DNA sequence: TGTGCCAGCAGCTTAAACTCGCGGTCCTTCGCCTACGAGCAGTACTTC. Its protein is CASSLNSRSFAYEQYF.

This clone was counted a single time. V gene TRBV10-2 combines with J gene TRBJ2-2; 7 nucleotides agree with TRBD1. This CDR3 has 14 residues. Germline V lookup: CDR1 WSHSY, CDR2 SAAADI. With V trimmed by 8 bases and J by 1 base, 4 bases remained unmatched. The CDR3 nucleotides are TGCGCCAGCCGTCGACAGGGGAACACCGGGGAGCTGTTTTTT. This translates into CASRRQGNTGELFF.